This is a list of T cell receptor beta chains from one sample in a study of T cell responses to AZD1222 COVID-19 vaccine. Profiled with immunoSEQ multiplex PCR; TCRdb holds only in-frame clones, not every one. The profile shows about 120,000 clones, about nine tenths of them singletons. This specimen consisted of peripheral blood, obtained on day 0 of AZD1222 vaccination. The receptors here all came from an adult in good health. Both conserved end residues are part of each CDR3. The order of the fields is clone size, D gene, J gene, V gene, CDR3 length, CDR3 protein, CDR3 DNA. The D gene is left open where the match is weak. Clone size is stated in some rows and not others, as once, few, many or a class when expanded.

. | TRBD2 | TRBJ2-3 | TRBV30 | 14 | CAWRGGASTDTQYF | TGTGCCTGGCGGGGGGGCGCTAGCACAGATACGCAGTATTTT
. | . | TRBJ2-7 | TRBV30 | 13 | CAWSVRPFYEQYF | TGTGCCTGGAGTGTACGTCCCTTTTACGAGCAGTACTTC
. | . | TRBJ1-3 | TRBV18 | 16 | CASSPGPGATGNTIYF | TGTGCCAGCTCACCGGGGCCGGGGGCTACTGGAAACACCATATATTTT
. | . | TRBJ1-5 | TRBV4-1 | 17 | CASSSPGGERGNQPQHF | TGCGCCAGCAGCTCCCCCGGGGGGGAAAGGGGGAATCAGCCCCAGCATTTT
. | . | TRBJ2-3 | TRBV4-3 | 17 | CASSEESHLTWTDTQYF | TGCGCCAGCAGCGAAGAATCCCACCTGACGTGGACAGATACGCAGTATTTT
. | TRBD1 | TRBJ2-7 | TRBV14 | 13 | CASSRDRGYEQYF | TGTGCCAGCAGCCGGGACAGGGGCTACGAGCAGTACTTC
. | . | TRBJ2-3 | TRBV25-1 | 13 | CASSQPDTDTQYF | TGTGCCAGCAGTCAACCAGATACAGATACGCAGTATTTT
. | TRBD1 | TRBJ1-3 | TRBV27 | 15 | CASSPGTVSGNTIYF | TGTGCCAGCAGTCCCGGGACAGTCTCTGGAAACACCATATATTTT
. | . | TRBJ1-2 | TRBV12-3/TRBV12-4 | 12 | CASSSPYYGYTF | TGTGCCAGCAGTTCTCCCTACTATGGCTACACCTTC
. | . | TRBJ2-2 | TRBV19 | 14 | CASMALGITGELFF | TGTGCCAGTATGGCGTTGGGGATCACCGGGGAGCTGTTTTTT
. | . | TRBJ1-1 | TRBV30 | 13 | CAWRWGGDTEAFF | TGTGCCTGGAGGTGGGGAGGGGACACTGAAGCTTTCTTT
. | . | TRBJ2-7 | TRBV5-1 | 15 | CASSLGTLGGHEQYF | TGCGCCAGCAGCTTAGGCACGTTAGGGGGGCACGAGCAGTACTTC
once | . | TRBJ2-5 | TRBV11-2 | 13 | CASSATVQETQYF | TGTGCCAGCAGCGCCACAGTGCAAGAGACCCAGTACTTC
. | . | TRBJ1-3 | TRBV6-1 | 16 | CASSALRVHSGNTIYF | TGTGCCAGCAGTGCCCTCAGGGTACACTCTGGAAACACCATATATTTT
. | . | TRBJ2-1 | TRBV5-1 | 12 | CASSLDYNEQFF | TGCGCCAGCAGCTTGGACTACAATGAGCAGTTCTTC
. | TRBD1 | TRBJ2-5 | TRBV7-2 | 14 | CASSRTGMLETQYF | TGTGCCAGCAGCCGGACAGGGATGCTGGAGACCCAGTACTTC
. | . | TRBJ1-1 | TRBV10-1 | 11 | CASSLGSTAFF | TGCGCCAGCAGTTTGGGATCCACGGCTTTCTTT
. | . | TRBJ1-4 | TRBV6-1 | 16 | CASSDWGSATNEKLFF | TGTGCCAGCAGTGACTGGGGGAGTGCAACTAATGAAAAACTGTTTTTT